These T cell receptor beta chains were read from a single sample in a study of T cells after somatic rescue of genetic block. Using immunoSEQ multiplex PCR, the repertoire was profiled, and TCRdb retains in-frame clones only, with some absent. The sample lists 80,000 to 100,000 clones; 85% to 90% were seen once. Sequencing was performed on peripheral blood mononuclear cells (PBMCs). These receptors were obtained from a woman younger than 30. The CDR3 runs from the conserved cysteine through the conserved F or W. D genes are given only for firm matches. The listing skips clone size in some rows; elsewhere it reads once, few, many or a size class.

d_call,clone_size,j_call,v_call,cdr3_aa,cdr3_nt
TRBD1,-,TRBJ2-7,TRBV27,CASSLTGGRYEQYF,TGTGCCAGCAGTTTGACAGGGGGCCGCTACGAGCAGTACTTC
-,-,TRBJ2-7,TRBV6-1,CASSERTDSYEQYF,TGTGCCAGCAGTGAACGGACTGACTCCTACGAGCAGTACTTC
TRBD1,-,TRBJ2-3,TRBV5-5,CASSQNRDRATFTGTDTQYF,TGTGCCAGCAGCCAGAACCGGGACAGGGCGACGTTCACTGGCACAGATACGCAGTATTTT
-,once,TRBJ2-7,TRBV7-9,CASSGQNYEQYF,TGTGCCAGCAGTGGACAGAATTACGAGCAGTACTTC
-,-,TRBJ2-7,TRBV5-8,CASSFAGNSYEQYF,TGTGCCAGCAGCTTCGCAGGGAACTCCTACGAGCAGTACTTC
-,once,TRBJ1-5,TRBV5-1,CASSQQPNQPQHF,TGCGCCAGCAGCCAGCAACCAAATCAGCCCCAGCATTTT
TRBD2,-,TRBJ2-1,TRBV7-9,CASSLGLASYNEQFF,TGTGCCAGCAGCTTGGGACTAGCGAGCTACAATGAGCAGTTCTTC
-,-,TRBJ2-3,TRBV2,CASRVGGADTQYF,TGTGCCAGTAGAGTGGGTGGTGCAGATACGCAGTATTTT
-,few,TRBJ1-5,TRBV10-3,CAISEGARGEPQHF,TGTGCCATCAGTGAGGGGGCGCGGGGAGAGCCCCAGCATTTT
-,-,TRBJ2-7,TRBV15,CATGGSPYEQYF,TGTGCCACCGGGGGATCACCCTACGAGCAGTACTTC
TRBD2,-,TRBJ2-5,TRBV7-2,CASSLSRTSGRETQYF,TGTGCCAGCAGCTTATCTCGGACTAGCGGGAGAGAGACCCAGTACTTC
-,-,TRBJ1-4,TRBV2,CASSELATNEKLFF,TGTGCCAGCAGTGAACTGGCAACTAATGAAAAACTGTTTTTT
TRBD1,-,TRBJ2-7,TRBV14,CASSPWRTGLSYEQYF,TGTGCCAGCAGCCCCTGGAGGACAGGGTTGTCCTACGAGCAGTACTTC
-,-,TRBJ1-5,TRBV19,CASSPRQKYQPQHF,TGTGCCAGTAGTCCTCGACAGAAATATCAGCCCCAGCATTTT
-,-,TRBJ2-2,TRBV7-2,CASSRGAGAGELFF,TGTGCCAGCAGCCGGGGGGCAGGGGCCGGGGAGCTGTTTTTT
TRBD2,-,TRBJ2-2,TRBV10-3,CAISGGLAGAYGGELFF,TGTGCCATCAGTGGGGGACTAGCGGGAGCGTATGGCGGGGAGCTGTTTTTT
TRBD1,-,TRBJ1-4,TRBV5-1,CASSLEIGQAGGEKLFF,TGCGCCAGCAGCTTGGAGATAGGACAGGCAGGGGGGGAAAAACTGTTTTTT
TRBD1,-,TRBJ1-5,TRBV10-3,CAISEGRGGGTGTNQPQHF,TGTGCCATCAGTGAGGGCCGGGGCGGGGGGACAGGGACGAATCAGCCCCAGCATTTT
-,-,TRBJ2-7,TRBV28,CASSPATGFSYEQYF,TGTGCCAGCAGTCCCGCCACAGGGTTCTCCTACGAGCAGTACTTC
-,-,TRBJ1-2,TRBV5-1,CASSLNTLYGYTF,TGCGCCAGCAGCTTAAACACCCTCTATGGCTACACCTTC
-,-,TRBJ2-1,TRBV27,CASRERAASYNEQFF,TGTGCCAGCAGGGAAAGGGCAGCCAGCTACAATGAGCAGTTCTTC
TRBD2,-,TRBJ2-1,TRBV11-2,CASSLVLAGGPSYNEQFF,TGTGCCAGCAGCTTAGTTCTAGCGGGAGGGCCCTCCTACAATGAGCAGTTCTTC
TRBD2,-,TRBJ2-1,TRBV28,CASSGIAGYEQFF,TGTGCCAGCAGTGGCATAGCGGGATATGAGCAGTTCTTC
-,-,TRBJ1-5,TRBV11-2,CASSLALGTSNQPQHF,TGTGCCAGCAGCTTGGCCCTCGGAACAAGCAATCAGCCCCAGCATTTT
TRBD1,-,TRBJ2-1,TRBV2,CATPQGNVGNEQFF,TGTGCCACCCCACAGGGGAATGTGGGCAATGAGCAGTTCTTC
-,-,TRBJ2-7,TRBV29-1,CSVWGGGGVFEQYF,TGCAGCGTGTGGGGGGGCGGGGGAGTGTTCGAGCAGTACTTC
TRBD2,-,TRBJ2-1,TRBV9,CASSVAIRGSTTDNEQFF,TGTGCCAGCAGCGTAGCGATCCGCGGGAGCACCACCGACAATGAGCAGTTCTTC
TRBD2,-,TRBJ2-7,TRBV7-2,CASSLLAGVVLEQYF,TGTGCCAGCAGCTTACTAGCGGGAGTCGTGCTGGAGCAGTACTTC
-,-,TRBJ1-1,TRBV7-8,CASSARQTVNTEAFF,TGTGCCAGCAGCGCGAGACAGACCGTTAACACTGAAGCTTTCTTT
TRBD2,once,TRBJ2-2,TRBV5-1,CASSLAGWLAGDTGELFF,TGCGCCAGCAGCTTGGCTGGGTGGCTAGCGGGAGACACCGGGGAGCTGTTTTTT
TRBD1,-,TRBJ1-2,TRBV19,CASKTGQEFGGYTF,TGTGCCAGTAAAACCGGACAGGAGTTCGGTGGCTACACCTTC